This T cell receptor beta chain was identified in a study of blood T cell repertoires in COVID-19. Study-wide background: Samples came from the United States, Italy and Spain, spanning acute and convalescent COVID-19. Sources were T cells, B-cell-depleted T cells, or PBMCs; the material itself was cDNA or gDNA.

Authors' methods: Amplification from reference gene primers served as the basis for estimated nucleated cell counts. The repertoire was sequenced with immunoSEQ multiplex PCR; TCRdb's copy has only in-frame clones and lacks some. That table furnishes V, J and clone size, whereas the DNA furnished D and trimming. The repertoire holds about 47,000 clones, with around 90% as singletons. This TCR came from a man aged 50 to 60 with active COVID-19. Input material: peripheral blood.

The CDR3 sequence is CASNFPGVHTIYF. The CDR3, as DNA: TGTGCCAGTAATTTCCCGGGGGTGCACACCATATATTTT. The chain carries TRBV19 and TRBJ1-3; D may be TRBD1 (5 bases). Germline V gene data show CDR1 as LNHDA and CDR2 as SQIVND (reference sequence). Between the trimmed V and J ends, which lost 7 bases and 8 bases, there was a span of 15 bases. CDR3 length: 13 residues.